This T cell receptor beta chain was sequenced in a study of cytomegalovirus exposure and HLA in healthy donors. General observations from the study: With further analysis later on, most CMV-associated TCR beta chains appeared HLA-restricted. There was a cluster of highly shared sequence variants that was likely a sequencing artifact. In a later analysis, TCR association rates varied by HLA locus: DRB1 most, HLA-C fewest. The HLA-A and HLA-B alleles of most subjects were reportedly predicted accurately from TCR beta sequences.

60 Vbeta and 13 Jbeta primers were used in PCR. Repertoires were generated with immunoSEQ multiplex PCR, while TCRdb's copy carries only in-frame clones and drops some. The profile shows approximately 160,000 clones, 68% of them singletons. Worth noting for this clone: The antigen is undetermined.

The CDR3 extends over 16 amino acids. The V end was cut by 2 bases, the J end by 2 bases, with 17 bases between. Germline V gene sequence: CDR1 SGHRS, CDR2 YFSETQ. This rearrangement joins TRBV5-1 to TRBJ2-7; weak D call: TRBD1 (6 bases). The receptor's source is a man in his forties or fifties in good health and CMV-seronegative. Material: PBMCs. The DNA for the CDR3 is TGCGCCAGCAGCTTCCTCCTGGATGGGGGCGCCTACGAGCAGTACTTC. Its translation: CASSFLLDGGAYEQYF.